This TCR beta chain was found in a study of blood T cell repertoires in COVID-19. Across the study: The United States, Italy and Spain were the sources of the acute and convalescent COVID-19 samples. Nucleic acid was either cDNA or gDNA, and it came from T cells, B-cell-depleted T cells, or PBMCs.

The germline V gene encodes CDR1 SEHNR and CDR2 FQNEAQ (reference sequence). V lost 2 bases, J lost 7 bases, and 13 bases stayed unmatched. The CDR3 runs to 16 residues. Per the authors' pipeline: Cell counts per sample came from amplifying reference gene primers. TCRdb's copy holds only in-frame clones and misses some; the assay was immunoSEQ multiplex PCR. The D gene and trimming were derived from the DNA, and the V and J assignments and clone size from that table. The data hold about 110,000 clones, with about 88% observed a single time. The receptor was derived from a human donor in a cohort sampled during active COVID-19. This chain joins TRBV7-9 and TRBJ2-5, with TRBD1 identical over 7 bases. Sequencing used peripheral blood. The CDR3 DNA reads TGTGCCAGCAGCTTATGGACAACAGGGGACCGGGGGACCCAGTACTTC. It is translated as CASSLWTTGDRGTQYF.